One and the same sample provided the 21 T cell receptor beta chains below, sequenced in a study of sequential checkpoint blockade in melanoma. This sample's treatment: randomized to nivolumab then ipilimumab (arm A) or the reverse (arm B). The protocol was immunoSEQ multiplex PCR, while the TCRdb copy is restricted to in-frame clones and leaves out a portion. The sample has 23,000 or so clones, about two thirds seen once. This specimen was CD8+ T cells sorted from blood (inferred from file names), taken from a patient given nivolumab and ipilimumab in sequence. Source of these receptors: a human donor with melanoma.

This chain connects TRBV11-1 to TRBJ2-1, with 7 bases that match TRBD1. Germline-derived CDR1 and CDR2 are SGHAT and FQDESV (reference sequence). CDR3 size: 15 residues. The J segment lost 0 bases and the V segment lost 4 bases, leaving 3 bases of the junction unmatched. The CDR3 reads CASSSTGSSYNEQFF. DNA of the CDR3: TGTGCCAGCAGCTCGACAGGGAGCTCCTACAATGAGCAGTTCTTC.

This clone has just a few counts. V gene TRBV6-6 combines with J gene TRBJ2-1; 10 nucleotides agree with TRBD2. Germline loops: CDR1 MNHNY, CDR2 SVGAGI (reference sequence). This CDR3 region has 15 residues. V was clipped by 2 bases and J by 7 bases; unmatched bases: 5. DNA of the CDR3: TGTGCCAGCAGTTACCGGACTAGCGGATTAAATGAGCAGTTCTTC. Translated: CASSYRTSGLNEQFF.

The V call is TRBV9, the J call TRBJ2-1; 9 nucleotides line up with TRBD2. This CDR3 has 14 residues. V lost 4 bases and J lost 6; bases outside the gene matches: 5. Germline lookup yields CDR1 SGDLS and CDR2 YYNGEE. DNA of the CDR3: TGTGCCAGCAGCTCTAGCGGGGCAGGCAATGAGCAGTTCTTC. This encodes CASSSSGAGNEQFF.

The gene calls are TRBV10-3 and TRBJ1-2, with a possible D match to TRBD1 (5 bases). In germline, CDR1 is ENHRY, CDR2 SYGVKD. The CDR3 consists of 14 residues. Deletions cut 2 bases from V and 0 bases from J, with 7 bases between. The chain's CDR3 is CAISEGGANYGYTF. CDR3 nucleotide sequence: TGTGCCATCAGTGAGGGGGGGGCTAACTATGGCTACACCTTC.

In DNA form, the CDR3 reads TGTGCCAGCAGCTTGGCCAGCGGGGGATCGACCGGGGAGCTGTTTTTT. This encodes CASSLASGGSTGELFF. The V gene is TRBV5-5, the J gene TRBJ2-2, with 8 bases that match TRBD2. Trimming cost V 0 bases and J 5 bases; bases outside gene matches: 6. The germline V gene encodes CDR1 SGHKS and CDR2 YYEKEE (reference sequence). The CDR3 loop spans 16 amino acids.

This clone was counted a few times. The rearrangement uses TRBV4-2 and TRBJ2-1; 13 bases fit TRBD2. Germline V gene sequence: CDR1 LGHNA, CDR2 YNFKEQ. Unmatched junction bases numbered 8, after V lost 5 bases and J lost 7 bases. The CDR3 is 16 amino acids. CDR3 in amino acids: CASSFSGTSGANEQFF. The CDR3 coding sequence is TGTGCCAGCAGCTTCTCCGGGACTAGCGGGGCTAATGAGCAGTTCTTC.

The CDR3 protein is CASSLEGRQGSQETQYF. The CDR3 DNA follows: TGTGCCAGCAGCTTAGAGGGGAGACAGGGCTCCCAAGAGACCCAGTACTTC. This chain links TRBV7-9 with TRBJ2-5; 7 positions agree with TRBD1. The germline gives CDR1 SEHNR, CDR2 FQNEAQ (reference sequence). Trimming took 1 base from V and 1 from J; bases not matched to a gene: 9. There are 17 residues in the CDR3.

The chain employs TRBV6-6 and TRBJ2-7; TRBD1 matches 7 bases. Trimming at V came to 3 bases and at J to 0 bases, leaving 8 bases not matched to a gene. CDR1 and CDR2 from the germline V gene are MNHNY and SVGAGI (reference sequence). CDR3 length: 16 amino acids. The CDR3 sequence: CASSYSTGTASYEQYF. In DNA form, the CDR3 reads TGTGCCAGCAGTTATTCGACTGGGACAGCCTCCTACGAGCAGTACTTC.

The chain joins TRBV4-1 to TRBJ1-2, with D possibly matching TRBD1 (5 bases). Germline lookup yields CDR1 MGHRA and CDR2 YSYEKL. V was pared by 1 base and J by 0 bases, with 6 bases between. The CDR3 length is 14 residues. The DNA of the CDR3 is TGCGCCAGCAGCCAAGGACAGACTAACTATGGCTACACCTTC. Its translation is CASSQGQTNYGYTF.

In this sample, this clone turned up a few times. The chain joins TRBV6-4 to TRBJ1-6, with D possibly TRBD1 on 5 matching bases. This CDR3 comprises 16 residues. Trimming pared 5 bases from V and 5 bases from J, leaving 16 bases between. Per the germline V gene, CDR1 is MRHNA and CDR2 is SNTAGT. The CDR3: CASSRQTAPDNSPLHF. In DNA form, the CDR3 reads TGTGCCAGCAGTCGCCAGACAGCCCCCGATAATTCACCCCTCCACTTT.

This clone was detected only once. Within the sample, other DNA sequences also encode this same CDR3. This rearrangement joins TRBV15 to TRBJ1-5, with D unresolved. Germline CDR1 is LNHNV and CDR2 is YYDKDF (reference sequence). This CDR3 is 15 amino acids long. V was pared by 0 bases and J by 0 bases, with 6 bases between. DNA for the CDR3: TGTGCCACCAGCAGAGATCGAGGTAGCAATCAGCCCCAGCATTTT. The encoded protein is CATSRDRGSNQPQHF.

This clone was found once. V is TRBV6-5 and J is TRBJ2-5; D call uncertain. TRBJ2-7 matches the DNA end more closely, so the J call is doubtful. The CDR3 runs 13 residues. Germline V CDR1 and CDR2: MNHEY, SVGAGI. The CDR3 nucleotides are TGTGCCAGCAGTTACGTATCATCCTACGAGCAGTACTTC. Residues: CASSYVSSYEQYF.

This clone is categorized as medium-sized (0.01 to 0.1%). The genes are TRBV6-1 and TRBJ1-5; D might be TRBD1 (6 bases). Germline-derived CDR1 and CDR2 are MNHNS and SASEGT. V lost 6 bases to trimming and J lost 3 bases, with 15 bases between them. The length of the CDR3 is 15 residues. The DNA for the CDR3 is TGTGCCAGCAGATACAAACAGGGAACCAATCAGCCCCAGCATTTT. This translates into CASRYKQGTNQPQHF.

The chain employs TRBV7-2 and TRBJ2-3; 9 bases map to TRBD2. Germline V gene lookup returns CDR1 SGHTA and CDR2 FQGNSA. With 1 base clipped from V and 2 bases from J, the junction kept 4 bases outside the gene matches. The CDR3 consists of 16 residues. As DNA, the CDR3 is TGTGCCAGCAGCTTAGACTCGGGACTAGCCACAGATACGCAGTATTTT. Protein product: CASSLDSGLATDTQYF.

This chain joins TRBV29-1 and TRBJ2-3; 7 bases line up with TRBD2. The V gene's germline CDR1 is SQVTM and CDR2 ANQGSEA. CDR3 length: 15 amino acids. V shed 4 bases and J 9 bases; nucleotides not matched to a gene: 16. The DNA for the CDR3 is TGCAGCGTTGTAGGAAGCGGGACCCATGGCCTGACGCAGTATTTT. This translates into CSVVGSGTHGLTQYF.

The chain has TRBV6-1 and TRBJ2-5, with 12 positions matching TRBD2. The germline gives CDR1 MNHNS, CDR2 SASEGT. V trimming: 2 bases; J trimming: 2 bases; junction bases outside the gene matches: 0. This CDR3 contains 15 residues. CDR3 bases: TGTGCCAGCAGTGAACTAGCGGGGGGGCAAGAGACCCAGTACTTC. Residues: CASSELAGGQETQYF.

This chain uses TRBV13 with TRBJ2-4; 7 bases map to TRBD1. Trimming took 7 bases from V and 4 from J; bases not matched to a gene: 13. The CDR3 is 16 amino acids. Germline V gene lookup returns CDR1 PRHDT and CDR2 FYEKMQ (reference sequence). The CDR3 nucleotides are TGTGCCAGCACCCTCATAGACGGGACAGATAAAAACATTCAGTACTTC. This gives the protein CASTLIDGTDKNIQYF.

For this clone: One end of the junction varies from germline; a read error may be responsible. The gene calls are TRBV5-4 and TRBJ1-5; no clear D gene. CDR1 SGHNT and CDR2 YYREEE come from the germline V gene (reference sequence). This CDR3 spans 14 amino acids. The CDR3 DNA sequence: TGTGCCAGCAGCTTGGTGACTGGGAGGCCAGCCCCAGCATTT. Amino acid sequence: CASSLVTGRPAPAF.

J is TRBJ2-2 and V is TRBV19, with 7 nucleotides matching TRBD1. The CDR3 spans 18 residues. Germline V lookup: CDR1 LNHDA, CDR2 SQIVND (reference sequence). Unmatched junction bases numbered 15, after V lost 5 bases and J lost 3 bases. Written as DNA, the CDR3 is TGTGCCAGTAGTCCCGAAGTACCGGGACAGCACTACACCGGGGAGCTGTTTTTT. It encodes CASSPEVPGQHYTGELFF.

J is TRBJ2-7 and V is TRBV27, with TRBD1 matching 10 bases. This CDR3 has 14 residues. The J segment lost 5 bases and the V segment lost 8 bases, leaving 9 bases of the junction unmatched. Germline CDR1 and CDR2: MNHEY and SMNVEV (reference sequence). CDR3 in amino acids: CASRWTGGPHEQYF. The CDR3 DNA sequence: TGTGCCAGCCGATGGACAGGGGGTCCCCACGAGCAGTACTTC.

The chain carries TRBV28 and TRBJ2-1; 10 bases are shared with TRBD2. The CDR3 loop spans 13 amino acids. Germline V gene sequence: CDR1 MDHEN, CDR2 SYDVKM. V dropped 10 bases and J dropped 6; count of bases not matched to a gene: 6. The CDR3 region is CATLAGGFNEQFF. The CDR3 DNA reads TGTGCCACGTTAGCGGGGGGCTTCAATGAGCAGTTCTTC.